This entry concerns a single TCR beta chain. This may stem from a read error, because a much larger clone lies one nucleotide away. These data are taken from a study of Graves' ophthalmopathy and Graves' hyperthyroidism. Amplifying from RNA transcripts, the study obtained TCR beta CDR3 regions. Second-round multiplex PCR followed a first-round RT-PCR using HTBI primers. TCRdb re-called the multiplex PCR reads with MiXCR, one entry per CDR3 protein. This table holds about 1.1 million distinct CDR3 sequences, about 38% found once. CDR3 length: 13 residues. Germline assignment: CDR1 MNHEY and CDR2 SVGAGI. J lost 2 bases, V lost 6 bases, and 1 base had no gene match.

Sequencing used peripheral blood or thyroid tissue (not recorded which). The rearrangement joins TRBV6-5 to TRBJ2-7; the match to TRBD2 covers 10 bases. The source of this sequence is an adult man with Graves' hyperthyroidism. CDR3 bases: TGTGCCAGCAGACTAGCGGGGCCCTACGAGCAGTACTTC. Amino acids: CASRLAGPYEQYF.